Sequencing of this T cell receptor (beta chain) was carried out in a study of TIL therapy for anti-PD-1-resistant metastatic lung cancer. Background on the study: Progressing patients received lymphodepletion, expanded TIL infusion and IL-2.

There are a few counts of this clone. The libraries were made with immunoSEQ v3. Survey-level samples got 2 million or so read pairs; deep-level samples got roughly 5-6.5 million. Sequencing used immunoSEQ multiplex PCR; TCRdb keeps in-frame clones, though not all of them. The sample has under 70,000 clones; more than 60% are singletons. The sample's time point: pre-treatment sample, taken before nivolumab and TIL therapy. The starting material was blood, obtained at baseline. The source of this sequence is a person aged 25 to 85 with non-small cell lung cancer.

The CDR3 DNA follows: TGTGCCAGCAGTTTTGGGATGACCTACGAGCAGTACTTC. Its protein is CASSFGMTYEQYF. This chain connects TRBV6-6 to TRBJ2-7; no definite D call. The CDR3 runs 13 residues. V was trimmed by 4 bases and J by 2 bases, leaving 9 bases between them. Germline values: CDR1 MNHNY, CDR2 SVGAGI (reference sequence).